What follows are 5 T cell receptor beta chains derived from one specimen sequenced in a study of T cells after yellow fever vaccination. TCRdb re-called the 5' RACE reads through MiXCR, storing one row per CDR3 protein. The table shows a few hundred thousand distinct CDR3 sequences, with approximately 21% occurring only once. The specimen comprised PBMCs, sampled 15 days after the yellow fever booster vaccination. These receptors were collected from a man aged 30-40 years who received the YFV17D yellow fever vaccine.

V gene TRBV20-1 combines with J gene TRBJ1-3; a weak D match, TRBD1 (6 bases). The CDR3 sequence is 14 residues long. Trimming pared 0 bases from V and 3 bases from J, leaving 9 bases between. Germline V gene lookup returns CDR1 DFQATT and CDR2 SNEGSKA (reference sequence). Here the CDR3 reads CSARDNRDGNTIYF. The CDR3 DNA sequence: TGCAGTGCTAGAGATAACAGGGATGGAAACACCATATATTTT.

In this sample, this clonotype turned up a few times. The chain couples TRBV20-1 to TRBJ2-3; TRBD2 agrees at 8 bases. The CDR3 extends over 16 amino acids. Trimming removed 5 bases from V and 4 bases from J; junction bases left unmatched: 14. Germline assignment: CDR1 DFQATT and CDR2 SNEGSKA (reference sequence). CDR3 in amino acids: CSAPRPRSGTADTQYF. For the CDR3, the DNA is TGCAGTGCTCCCCGTCCTCGTAGCGGGACTGCAGATACGCAGTATTTT.

The rearrangement uses TRBV20-1 and TRBJ2-3; no clear D gene. This CDR3 is 17 amino acids long. Trimming stripped 0 bases from V and 1 base from J, with 17 bases between. Germline V lookup: CDR1 DFQATT, CDR2 SNEGSKA (reference sequence). The CDR3 sequence is CSARDLRASAGTDTQYF. DNA of the CDR3: TGCAGTGCTAGAGACCTTCGGGCCTCGGCGGGCACAGATACGCAGTATTTT.

This CDR3 is CSARDRGNNQPQHF. The CDR3 DNA sequence: TGCAGTGCTAGGGACAGGGGAAACAATCAGCCCCAGCATTTT. This chain joins TRBV20-1 and TRBJ1-5, with TRBD1 matching over 9 bases. The trim removed 3 bases at V and 3 bases at J, leaving 3 bases unmatched. This CDR3 comprises 14 residues. Germline V CDR1 and CDR2: DFQATT, SNEGSKA (reference sequence).

This sequence joins TRBV29-1 and TRBJ2-7; TRBD2 aligns across 8 bases. With 4 bases clipped from V and 3 bases from J, the junction kept 8 bases outside the gene matches. CDR3 size: 14 residues. Per germline, CDR1 SQVTM and CDR2 ANQGSEA. CDR3 loop: CSVGSTSADYEQYF. CDR3 coding DNA: TGCAGCGTTGGGTCGACTAGCGCTGACTACGAGCAGTACTTC.